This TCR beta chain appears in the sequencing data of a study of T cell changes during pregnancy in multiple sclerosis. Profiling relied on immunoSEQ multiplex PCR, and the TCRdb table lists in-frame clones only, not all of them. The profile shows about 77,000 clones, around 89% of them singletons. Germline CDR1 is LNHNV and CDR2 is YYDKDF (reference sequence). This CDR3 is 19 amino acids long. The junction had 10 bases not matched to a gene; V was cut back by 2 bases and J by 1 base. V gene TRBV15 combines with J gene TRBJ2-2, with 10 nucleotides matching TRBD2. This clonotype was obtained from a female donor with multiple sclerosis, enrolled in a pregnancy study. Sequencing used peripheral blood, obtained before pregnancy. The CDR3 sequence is CATSRQTSGAILNTGELFF. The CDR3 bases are TGTGCCACCAGCAGACAAACTAGCGGGGCCATCCTGAACACCGGGGAGCTGTTTTTT.